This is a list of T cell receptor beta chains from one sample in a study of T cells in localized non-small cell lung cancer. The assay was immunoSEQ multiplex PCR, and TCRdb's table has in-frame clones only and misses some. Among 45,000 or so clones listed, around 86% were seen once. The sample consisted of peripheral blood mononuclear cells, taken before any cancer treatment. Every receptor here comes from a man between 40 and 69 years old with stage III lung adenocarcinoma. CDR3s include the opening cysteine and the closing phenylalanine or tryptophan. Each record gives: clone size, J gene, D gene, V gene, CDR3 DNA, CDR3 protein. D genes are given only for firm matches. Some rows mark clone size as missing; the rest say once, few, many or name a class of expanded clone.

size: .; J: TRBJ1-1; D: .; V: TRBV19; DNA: TGTGCCAGTAGTATCCCAAGGGCGCGCAGGAGGAACACTGAAGCTTTCTTT; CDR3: CASSIPRARRRNTEAFF
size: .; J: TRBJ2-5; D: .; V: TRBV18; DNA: TGTGCCAGCTCCCCTCCTTCGGATACATGGGGGACGCTCTTGACCCAGTACTTC; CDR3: CASSPPSDTWGTLLTQYF
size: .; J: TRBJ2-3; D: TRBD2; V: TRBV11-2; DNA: TGTGCCAGCAGCCCAACCGGGACTAGCGACCCTAGCACAGATACGCAGTATTTT; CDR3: CASSPTGTSDPSTDTQYF
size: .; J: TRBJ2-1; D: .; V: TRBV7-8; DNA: TGTGCCAGCAGCCAAGGGGGGGGCTCCTACAATGAGCAGTTCTTC; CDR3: CASSQGGGSYNEQFF
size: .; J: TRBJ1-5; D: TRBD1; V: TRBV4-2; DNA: TGTGCCAGCAGCCAAGATTCGGGACAGGGGTATCAGCCCCAGCATTTT; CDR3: CASSQDSGQGYQPQHF
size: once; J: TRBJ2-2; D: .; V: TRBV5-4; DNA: TGTGCCAGCAGCCCTACCCCAGACACCGGGGAGCTGTTTTTT; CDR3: CASSPTPDTGELFF
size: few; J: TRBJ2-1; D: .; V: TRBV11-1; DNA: TGTGCCAGCAGCCGTGCTGGGGCGGGACCCTACAATGAGCAGTTCTTC; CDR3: CASSRAGAGPYNEQFF
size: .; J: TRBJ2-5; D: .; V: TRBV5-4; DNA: TGTGCCAGCAGCTTGGGAGCCAGGGTAAGGGAAGAGACCCAGTACTTC; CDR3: CASSLGARVREETQYF
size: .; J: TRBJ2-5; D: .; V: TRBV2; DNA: TGTGCCAGCAGCAACCGGGACGGGCAATGGGAGACCCAGTACTTC; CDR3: CASSNRDGQWETQYF
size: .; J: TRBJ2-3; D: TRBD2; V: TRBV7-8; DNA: TGTGCCAGCAGCCAACGGGGGGGCCCGAATACGCAGTATTTT; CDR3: CASSQRGGPNTQYF
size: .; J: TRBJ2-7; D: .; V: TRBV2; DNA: TGTGCCAGCAGTGGGGAACTCAGCGGGCAGTACTTC; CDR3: CASSGELSGQYF
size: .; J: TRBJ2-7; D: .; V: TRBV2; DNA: TGTGCCAGCAGCCTTCGCCGACGGGACACACTTTACGAGCAGTACTTC; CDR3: CASSLRRRDTLYEQYF
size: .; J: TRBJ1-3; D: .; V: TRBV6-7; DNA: TGTGCCAGCAGTCACCCAATGGCCTTAGGGGGAGGGGAGCTAGGAAACACCATATATTTT; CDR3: CASSHPMALGGGELGNTIYF
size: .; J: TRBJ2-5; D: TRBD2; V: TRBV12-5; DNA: TGTGCTAGTGGTCCCGGTCGACTCACTAGCGGCCAAGAGACCCAGTACTTC; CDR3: CASGPGRLTSGQETQYF
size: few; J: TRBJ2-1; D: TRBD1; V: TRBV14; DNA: TGTGCCAGCAGCCAAGATGCGTGGGACAGGAGAGTCAATGAGCAGTTCTTC; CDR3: CASSQDAWDRRVNEQFF
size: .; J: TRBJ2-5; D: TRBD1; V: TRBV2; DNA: TGTGCCAGCAGTCGACAGGGGCCAGGGGAGACCCAGTACTTC; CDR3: CASSRQGPGETQYF
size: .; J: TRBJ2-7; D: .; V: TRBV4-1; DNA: TGCGCCAGCAGCCAAGAAGAGGGCAGGGGTTGGTACGAGCAGTACTTC; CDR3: CASSQEEGRGWYEQYF
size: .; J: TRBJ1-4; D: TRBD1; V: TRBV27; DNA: TGTGCCAGCAGTCCATTGGGACAGGGAGGAGAAAAACTGTTTTTT; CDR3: CASSPLGQGGEKLFF
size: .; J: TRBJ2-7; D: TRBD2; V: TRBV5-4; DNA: TGTGCCAGCAGCTTGGGGGGGACTAGCGGAGTCTACGAGCAGTACTTC; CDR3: CASSLGGTSGVYEQYF
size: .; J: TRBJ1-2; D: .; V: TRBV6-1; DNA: TGTGCCAGCAGCCAGATGTGGGACTATGGCTACACCTTC; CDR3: CASSQMWDYGYTF
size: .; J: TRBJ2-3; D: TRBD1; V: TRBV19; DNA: TGTGCCAGTAGTTCGGACAGGGGGCGAAGTGGCACAGATACGCAGTATTTT; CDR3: CASSSDRGRSGTDTQYF
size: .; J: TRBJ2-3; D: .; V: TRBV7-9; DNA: TGTGCCAGCACCTTAGACGCAGGTACGCAGTATTTT; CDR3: CASTLDAGTQYF
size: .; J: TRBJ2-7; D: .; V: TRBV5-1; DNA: TGCGCCAGCAGTCTCACGGACGGGACGTACTACGAGCAGTACTTC; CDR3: CASSLTDGTYYEQYF
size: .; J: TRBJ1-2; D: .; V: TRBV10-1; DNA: TGCGCCAGCAGGAAGAAGGGGGGGGACTATGGCTACACCTTC; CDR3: CASRKKGGDYGYTF
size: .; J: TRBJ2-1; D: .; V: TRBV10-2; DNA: TGCGCCAGCAAGGACTATATCTCCTACAATGAGCAGTTCTTC; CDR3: CASKDYISYNEQFF
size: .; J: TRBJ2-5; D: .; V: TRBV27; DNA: TGTGCCAGCAGTTTCAGGGTTGGCCAAGAGACCCAGTACTTC; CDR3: CASSFRVGQETQYF
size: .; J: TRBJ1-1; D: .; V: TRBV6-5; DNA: TGTGCCAGCAGTTACGAGCTACAGGGTGAAGCTTTCTTT; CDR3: CASSYELQGEAFF
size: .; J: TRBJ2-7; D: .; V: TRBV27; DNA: TGTGCCAGCAGTTCGAAGCCTTTCTCCTACGAGCAGTACTTC; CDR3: CASSSKPFSYEQYF
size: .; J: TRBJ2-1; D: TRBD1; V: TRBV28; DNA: TGTGCCAGCAGTTGGGACAGTAACTACAATGAGCAGTTCTTC; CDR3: CASSWDSNYNEQFF
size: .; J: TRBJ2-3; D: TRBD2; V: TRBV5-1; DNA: TGCGCCAGCAGCCTGGGACTAGCGGCAGATACGCAGTATTTT; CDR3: CASSLGLAADTQYF
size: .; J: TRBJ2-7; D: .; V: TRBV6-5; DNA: TGTGCCAGCAGTTACTCGGTGGAGGGAGAAAACGAGCAGTACTTC; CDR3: CASSYSVEGENEQYF
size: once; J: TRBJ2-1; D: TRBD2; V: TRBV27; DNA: TGTGCCAGCAGTTTCCTACCCTCCGCGTTGCTAGCGGGGGGGAATGAGCAGTTCTTC; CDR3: CASSFLPSALLAGGNEQFF
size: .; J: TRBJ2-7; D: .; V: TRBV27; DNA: TGTGCCAGCAGTTTATCCATCTCCTACGAGCAGTACTTC; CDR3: CASSLSISYEQYF
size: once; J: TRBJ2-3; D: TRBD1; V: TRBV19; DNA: TGTGCCAGTACTCTCCTCTCTTACAGGGGAACGGGCACAGATACGCAGTATTTT; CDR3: CASTLLSYRGTGTDTQYF
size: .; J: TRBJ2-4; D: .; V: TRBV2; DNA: TGTGCCAGCACCCGGCAGGCCCTAGCCAAAAACATTCAGTACTTC; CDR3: CASTRQALAKNIQYF
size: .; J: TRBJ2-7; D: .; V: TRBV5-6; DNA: TGTGCCAGCAGCGATACCCGGGCCCGGGACAAGTCCTACGAGCAGTACTTC; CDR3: CASSDTRARDKSYEQYF
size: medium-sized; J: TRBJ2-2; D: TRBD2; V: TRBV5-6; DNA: TGTGCCAGCAGCCTCCGAGCGGGGCGGGACACCGGGGAGCTGTTTTTT; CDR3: CASSLRAGRDTGELFF
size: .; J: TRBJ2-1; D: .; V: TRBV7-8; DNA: TGTGCCAGCAGCCAAAATACGGGACCGTACAATGAGCAGTTCTTC; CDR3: CASSQNTGPYNEQFF
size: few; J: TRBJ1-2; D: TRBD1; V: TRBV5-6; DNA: TGTGCCAGCAGTTCAAGGGACAGGACCTATGGCTACACCTTC; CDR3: CASSSRDRTYGYTF
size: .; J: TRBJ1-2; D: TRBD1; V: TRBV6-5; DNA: TGTGCCAGCAGTTACCGGGACAGCTATGGCTACACCTTC; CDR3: CASSYRDSYGYTF
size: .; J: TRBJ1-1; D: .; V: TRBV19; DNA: TGTGCCAGTAGTATAGTCGGACAGTGGAACACTGAAGCTTTCTTT; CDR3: CASSIVGQWNTEAFF
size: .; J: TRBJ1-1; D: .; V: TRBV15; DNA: TGTGCCACCGGGCGGGGTTTGAACACTGAAGCTTTCTTT; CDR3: CATGRGLNTEAFF
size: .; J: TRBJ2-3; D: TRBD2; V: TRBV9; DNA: TGTGCCAGCAGCGTATCGGGGGGGATTAGCACAGATACGCAGTATTTT; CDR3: CASSVSGGISTDTQYF
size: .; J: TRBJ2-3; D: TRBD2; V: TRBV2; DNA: TGTGCCAGCGGAGGGACTAGCGGGGCCTTCCGCACAGATACGCAGTATTTT; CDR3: CASGGTSGAFRTDTQYF
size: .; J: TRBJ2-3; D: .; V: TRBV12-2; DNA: TGTGCAAGTCGCTTAGTCCTGGGGGGCCTGGCGGGTTCGCAGTATTTT; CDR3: CASRLVLGGLAGSQYF
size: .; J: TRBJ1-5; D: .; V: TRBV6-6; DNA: TGTGCCAGCAGTTACTCCAACAGAGAGTATCAGCCCCAGCATTTT; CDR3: CASSYSNREYQPQHF
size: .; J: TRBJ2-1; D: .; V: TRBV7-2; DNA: TGTGCCAGCAGCTTAGACGTCCGGGGGGCAAGGTCCTACAATGAGCAGTTCTTC; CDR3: CASSLDVRGARSYNEQFF
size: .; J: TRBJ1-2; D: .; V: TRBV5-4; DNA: TGTGCCAGCAGCGGCATAAACTATGGCTACACCTTC; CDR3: CASSGINYGYTF
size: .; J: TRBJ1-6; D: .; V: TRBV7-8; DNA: TGTGCCAGCAGCTTAGATCCGGGGGTTGGATCACCCCTCCACTTT; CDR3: CASSLDPGVGSPLHF
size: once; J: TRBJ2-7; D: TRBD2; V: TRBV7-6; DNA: TGTGCCAGCAGCGAGACTAGCGGGGTCTCCTACGAGCAGTACTTC; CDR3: CASSETSGVSYEQYF
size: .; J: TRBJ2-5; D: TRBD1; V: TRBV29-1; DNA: TGCAGCGTTGGGCTTGGGACAGGGGAAGAGACCCAGTACTTC; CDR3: CSVGLGTGEETQYF
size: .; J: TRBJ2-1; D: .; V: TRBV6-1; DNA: TGTGCCAGCAGCCCAAACAATGAGCAGTTCTTC; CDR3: CASSPNNEQFF
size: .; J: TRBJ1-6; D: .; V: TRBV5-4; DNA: TGTGCCAGCAGCTACCAGGGAAATGGACCCCTCCACTTT; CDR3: CASSYQGNGPLHF
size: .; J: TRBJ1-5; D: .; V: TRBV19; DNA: TGTGCCAGTAGTCCTCAGGGGAGTCAGCCCCAGCATTTT; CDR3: CASSPQGSQPQHF